This T cell receptor beta chain was observed in a study of PD-L1 blockade in urothelial cancer. Study in general: The patients' atezolizumab therapy, 1,200 mg intravenously every 3 weeks, started in the mid-2010s.

Data came from immunoSEQ multiplex PCR; TCRdb stores just in-frame clones and leaves some out. The sample records about 100,000 clones, about nine tenths being singletons. Losses at the gene ends were 0 bases for V and 9 bases for J; bases not matched to a gene: 11. The CDR3 totals 17 residues. Germline V gene sequence: CDR1 SGHRS, CDR2 YFSETQ. The sequence came from a woman of 80 years or more with urothelial cancer. The J gene is TRBJ2-1, the V gene TRBV5-1; 11 nucleotides match TRBD1. The specimen comprised PBMCs, sampled around atezolizumab (anti-PD-L1) treatment. CDR3 amino acids: CASSLGISGTGGTEQFF. The CDR3 DNA is TGCGCCAGCAGCTTGGGGATTTCCGGGACAGGGGGGACTGAGCAGTTCTTC. The entire variable domain, with the rest obtained from reference TRBV5-1 and TRBJ2-1, is as follows: KAGVTQTPRYLIKTRGQQVTLSCSPISGHRSVSWYQQTPGQGLQFLFEYFSETQRNKGNFPGRFSGRQFSNSRSEMNVSTLELGDSALYLCASSLGISGTGGTEQFFGPGTRLTVL.